This TCR beta chain was obtained from a study of beta chain features in type 1 diabetes. Study-level background: The patients were much like the healthy donors in age, gender and cell yields.

Study-level points and caveats: A moderate, significant TCRB CDR3 shortening appeared in type 1 diabetes across four CD4+ subsets. A greater similarity of naive, central memory and Treg TCRB repertoires was seen among patients than among healthy donors.

About this clone: Its antigen remains unidentified.

Germline-derived CDR1 and CDR2 are SGHVS and FNYEAQ. Deletions cut 1 base from V and 4 bases from J, with 11 bases between. This CDR3 contains 15 residues. Sequenced material consisted of expressed TCRB transcripts (all of the isolated RNA was reverse transcribed). This table comes from immunoSEQ multiplex PCR, and its TCRdb copy is limited to in-frame clones, with some not included. The sample shows roughly 730,000 clones, roughly 13% of them seen only once. The J gene is TRBJ2-1, the V gene TRBV7-6; D is undetermined. Sequencing input: naive CD4+ T cells from blood. This receptor was taken from a man between 18 and 35 years old with type 1 diabetes. DNA for the CDR3: TGTGCCAGCAGCTTAGACCCCGGAGCTTACAATGAGCAGTTCTTC. Residues: CASSLDPGAYNEQFF. Full variable domain (remainder filled in from reference TRBV7-6 and TRBJ2-1): GAGVSQSPRYKVTKRGQDVALRCDPISGHVSLYWYRQALGQGPEFLTYFNYEAQQDKSGLPNDRFSAERPEGSISTLTIQRTEQRDSAMYRCASSLDPGAYNEQFFGPGTRLTVL.